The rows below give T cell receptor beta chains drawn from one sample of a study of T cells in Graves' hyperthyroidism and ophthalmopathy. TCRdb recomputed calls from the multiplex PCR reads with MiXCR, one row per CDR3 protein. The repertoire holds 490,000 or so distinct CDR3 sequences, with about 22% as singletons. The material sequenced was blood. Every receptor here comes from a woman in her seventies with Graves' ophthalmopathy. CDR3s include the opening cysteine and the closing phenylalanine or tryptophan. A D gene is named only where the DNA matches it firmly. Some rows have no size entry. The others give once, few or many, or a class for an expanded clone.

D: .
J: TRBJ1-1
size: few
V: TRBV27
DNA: TGTGCCAGCATCCTCAAAGGAGGCAGGGGATTGAACACTGAAGCTTTCTTT
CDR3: CASILKGGRGLNTEAFF

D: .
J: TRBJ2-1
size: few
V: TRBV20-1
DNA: TGCAGTGCCCAAAGCTCGGGCCTAAATAATGAGCAGTTCTTC
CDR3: CSAQSSGLNNEQFF

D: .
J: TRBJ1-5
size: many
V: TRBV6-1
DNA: TGTGCCAGCAGTGAGTACGTTAGCAATCAGCCCCAGCATTTT
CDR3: CASSEYVSNQPQHF

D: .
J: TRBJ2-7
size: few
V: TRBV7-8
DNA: TGTGCCACCTCAGGCTTGACCTCCTACGAGCAGTACTTC
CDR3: CATSGLTSYEQYF

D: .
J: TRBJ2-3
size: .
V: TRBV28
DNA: TGTGCCAGCTTACAGGCGGATACGCAGTATTTT
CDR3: CASLQADTQYF

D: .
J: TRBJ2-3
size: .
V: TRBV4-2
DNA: TGTGCCAGCAGCCAAGTATATCAAGATACGCAGTATTTT
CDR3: CASSQVYQDTQYF

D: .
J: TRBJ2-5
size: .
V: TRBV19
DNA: TGTGCCAGTAGTACGGACAGTAGGGAGACCCAGTACTTC
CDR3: CASSTDSRETQYF

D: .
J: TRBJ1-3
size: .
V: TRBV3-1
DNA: TGTGCCAGCAGCCCCGTACACCCGACAGGTACAGGAAACACCATATATTTT
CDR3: CASSPVHPTGTGNTIYF

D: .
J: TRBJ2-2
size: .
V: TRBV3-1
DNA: TGTGCCAGCAGCCAAGATCTGGCCTCCGGGGAGCTGTTTTTT
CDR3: CASSQDLASGELFF

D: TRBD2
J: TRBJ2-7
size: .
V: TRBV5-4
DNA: TGTGCCAGCAGCTTGGGAGCGACTAGCGGGAGCGGCGAGCAGTACTTC
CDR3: CASSLGATSGSGEQYF

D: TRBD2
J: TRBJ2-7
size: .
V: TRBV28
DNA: TGTGCCAGCAGTTTGAACGCATTGCTCGGGACTAGCGGCTACGAGCAGTACTTC
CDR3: CASSLNALLGTSGYEQYF

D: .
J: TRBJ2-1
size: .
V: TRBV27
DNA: TGTGCCAGCAGTTTCACTACTGACAATGAGCAGTTCTTC
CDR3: CASSFTTDNEQFF

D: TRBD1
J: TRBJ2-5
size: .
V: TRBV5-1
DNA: TGCGCCAGCAGCTCCGGGACAGGGGGGTCAGAGACCCAGTACTTC
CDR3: CASSSGTGGSETQYF

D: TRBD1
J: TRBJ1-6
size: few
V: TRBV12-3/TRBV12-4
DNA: TGTGCCAGCAGTCCAGGGGGCGCGCATAATTCACCCCTCCACTTT
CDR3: CASSPGGAHNSPLHF

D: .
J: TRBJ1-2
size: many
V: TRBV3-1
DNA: TGTGCCAGCAGCCTAGGACGGGGCCAGGCTAACTATGGCTACACCTTC
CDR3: CASSLGRGQANYGYTF

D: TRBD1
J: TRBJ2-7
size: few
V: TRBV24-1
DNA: TGTGCCACCAGTGATTCTAAGACAGGGGCGTTATACGAGCAGTACTTC
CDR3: CATSDSKTGALYEQYF

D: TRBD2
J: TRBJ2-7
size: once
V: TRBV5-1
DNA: TGCGCCAGCAGCTTGTTGGCTAGCGGACGCTCAGGCCTCGACTACGAGCAGTACTTC
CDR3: CASSLLASGRSGLDYEQYF

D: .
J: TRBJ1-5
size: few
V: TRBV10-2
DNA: TGCGCCAGCAGTGTGCAGGGGAATGGTCAGCCCCAGCATTTT
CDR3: CASSVQGNGQPQHF